This T cell receptor beta chain was recovered during a study of T cell repertoires in cytomegalovirus infection. Study-level background: Evidence of both CMV infection and a matching HLA type came from public TCR beta signatures. Study-level points and caveats: The cumulative frequency of public TCR beta families distinguished individuals who carried CMV together with the relevant HLA.

TCRdb called the reads again in MiXCR, with one record for every CDR3 protein. The sample yields a few hundred thousand distinct CDR3 sequences, about 25% seen once. This clonotype was counted between two and nine times. Its specificity is unknown. Per germline, CDR1 SQVTM and CDR2 ANQGSEA. The CDR3 spans 12 residues. V lost 3 bases and J lost 6, with 9 bases in between. The sequencing sample was made of PBMCs. The TCR originated in a human donor in good health (CMV status not recorded). Some clones in this sample may be carry-over from other donors' samples. The chain is built from TRBV29-1 and TRBJ2-1; no clear D. CDR3 nucleotides: TGCAGCGTTGACACGAAGGTCAATGAGCAGTTCTTC. Protein sequence: CSVDTKVNEQFF.